The entry below gives a single T cell receptor (beta chain) sequence along with its context. Its antigen is still unknown. Those who donated, Caucasian adults without exception, all lived in Nashville, Tennessee. The V gene's germline CDR1 is LGHNA and CDR2 YSLEER. V shed 0 bases and J shed 8 bases, with 19 bases lying between them. The CDR3 runs to 17 residues. Using immunoSEQ multiplex PCR, the repertoire was profiled, and TCRdb retains in-frame clones only, with some absent. The sample consists of millions of clones, around 94% of them appearing once. The entry originates in a study of shared clonotypes between healthy human individuals. At the level of the study: Donors consisted of a couple of women and a few men between 18 and 49. Study-wide results and limits: The sole specimen, blood, was sampled, and tissue repertoires likely differ. It was observed that about 5% of naive CD4 clonotypes were shared across a handful of donors.

This sequence was found in a young man in good health. What was sequenced was naive CD4+ T cells sorted from blood. The subset: CD45RA+ positively selected. The chain combines TRBV4-3 with TRBJ1-4, with D possibly matching TRBD1 (5 bases). The CDR3 is CASSQDHFGPGEEKLFF. DNA of the CDR3: TGCGCCAGCAGCCAAGATCATTTTGGGCCGGGGGAAGAAAAACTGTTTTTT.